Each of the 26 T cell receptor beta chains below was sequenced from the same sample in a study of human T cells and chemical hapten exposure. Time point meaning: patch test 1, 2 weeks after DPC sensitization. Regarding treatment: therapeutic diphenylcyclopropenone sensitization with weekly scalp DPC. TCRdb re-derived calls from the RACE reads in MiXCR, one entry per CDR3 protein. The data hold just under 350,000 distinct CDR3 sequences, with approximately 6.3% observed a single time. Sequencing used whole blood, obtained in connection with sensitization to the hapten diphenylcyclopropenone (DPC). These receptors originate from a woman aged 18 to 35 with alopecia areata. Some clones in this sample may be carry-over from other donors' samples.

Regarding this clonotype: A much larger clone lies one base from this, so it may be a read error. The V and J genes are TRBV18 and TRBJ1-3; TRBD1 matches at 9 bases. Germline V gene data show CDR1 as KGHSH and CDR2 as LQKENI. The CDR3 runs 16 residues. The CDR3 spells CTSSPNRGHVGNTIYF. CDR3 DNA: TGTACCAGCTCACCCAACAGGGGGCACGTTGGAAACACCATATATTTT.

The CDR3, as DNA: TGCAGTGCTAGAAGGGCAGGCTCCAATGAAAAACTGTTTTTT. This translates into CSARRAGSNEKLFF. V gene TRBV20-1 combines with J gene TRBJ1-4; D is undetermined. V lost 2 bases to trimming and J lost 5 bases, with 12 bases between them. CDR1 DFQATT and CDR2 SNEGSKA come from the germline V gene (reference sequence). The CDR3 runs to 14 residues.

This rearrangement joins TRBV20-1 to TRBJ1-3; D gene uncertain. From germline, CDR1 is DFQATT and CDR2 SNEGSKA (reference sequence). V was clipped by 1 base and J by 8 bases, with 6 bases between them. The CDR3 is 11 residues long. CDR3 loop: CSARVGDTIYF. As DNA, the CDR3 is TGCAGTGCTAGAGTCGGGGACACCATATATTTT.

The chain combines TRBV6-5 with TRBJ1-1; D uncertain. The germline CDR1 and CDR2 sequences are MNHEY and SVGAGI. The CDR3 is 14 residues long. V shed 7 bases and J shed 3 bases, with 15 bases lying between them. The CDR3 nucleotides read TGTGCCAGCACCGAATCAGATTTACACACTGAAGCTTTCTTT. Amino acids: CASTESDLHTEAFF.

The gene calls are TRBV5-1 and TRBJ1-2; D is uncertain. The CDR3 totals 11 residues. V lost 2 bases and J lost 3, with 2 bases in between. CDR1 is SGHRS, CDR2 YFSETQ, per germline. CDR3 sequence (DNA): TGCGCCAGCAGCTTCGACTATGGCTACACCTTC. This codes for CASSFDYGYTF.

This clonotype occurred a few times. The chain combines TRBV6-5 with TRBJ2-2; tentatively, D is TRBD1 (6 bases). Deletions cut 4 bases from V and 10 bases from J, with 19 bases between. The germline gives CDR1 MNHEY, CDR2 SVGAGI. This CDR3 is built from 15 residues. CDR3 amino acids: CASSSRDTSPAELFF. The CDR3 nucleotides are TGTGCCAGCAGTTCCCGGGACACCTCACCGGCGGAGCTGTTTTTT.

This clonotype was observed many times. The J gene is TRBJ1-2, the V gene TRBV29-1; D unclear. CDR1 SQVTM and CDR2 ANQGSEA come from the germline V gene. CDR3 length equals 12 residues. Trimming took off 2 bases at V and 8 bases at J, with 12 bases between the two ends. CDR3: CSVEYTGGGYTF. For the CDR3, the DNA is TGCAGCGTTGAATATACGGGAGGAGGCTACACCTTC.

This clonotype was seen more than once but under ten times. The chain links TRBV4-1 to TRBJ1-5; D remains unclear. CDR1 is MGHRA, CDR2 YSYEKL, per germline. Trimming shortened V by 0 bases and J by 9 bases, and 15 bases separated the two germline ends. This CDR3 has 15 residues. In DNA form, the CDR3 reads TGCGCCAGCAGCCAAGATCGGGCGGCCGGGAGGCCCCAGCATTTT. Translation: CASSQDRAAGRPQHF.

This clonotype has only a few counts. DNA of the CDR3: TGTGCCAGCAGCCGGACTAGCGGGGGGCTTCTCAGCACAGATACGCAGTATTTT. Translated, it gives CASSRTSGGLLSTDTQYF. This sequence joins TRBV9 and TRBJ2-3, with 14 bases lining up with TRBD2. In germline, CDR1 is SGDLS, CDR2 YYNGEE. The CDR3 runs 18 residues. Unmatched junction bases numbered 7, after V lost 4 bases and J lost 0 bases.

This clonotype was counted a few times. CDR3 DNA: TGTGCCAGCAGTGAAGGACCGTACACAGATACGCAGTATTTT. Residues: CASSEGPYTDTQYF. V usage is TRBV2 and J usage is TRBJ2-3; D not certain. The CDR3 is 14 amino acids. CDR1 SNHLY and CDR2 FYNNEI come from the germline V gene. V lost 1 base to trimming and J lost 2 bases, with 7 bases between them.

The table lists this clonotype with a few counts. The chain links TRBV20-1 to TRBJ1-6; D is unclear. Trimming shortened V by 2 bases and J by 7 bases, and 9 bases separated the two germline ends. Germline V gives CDR1 DFQATT, CDR2 SNEGSKA (reference sequence). The CDR3 consists of 13 residues. The CDR3 protein is CSARQAGNSPLHF. In DNA, the CDR3 is TGCAGTGCTAGACAGGCGGGAAATTCACCCCTCCACTTT.

CDR3 sequence reads: CASSQYRDRVVLEKLFF. In DNA form, the CDR3 reads TGTGCCAGCTCACAGTACCGGGACAGGGTCGTCCTTGAAAAACTGTTTTTT. The rearrangement joins TRBV18 to TRBJ1-4, with 9 bases identical to TRBD1. The junction had 13 bases not matched to a gene; V was cut back by 4 bases and J by 7 bases. Germline V CDR1 and CDR2: KGHSH, LQKENI. CDR3 length: 17 residues.

The rearrangement uses TRBV12-3 or TRBV12-4 and TRBJ2-7; 11 positions agree with TRBD1. The CDR3 loop spans 14 amino acids. V was pared by 6 bases and J by 6 bases, with 7 bases of the junction left unmatched. The CDR3 sequence: CASSLTGTGGEQYF. In nucleotides, the CDR3 is TGTGCCAGCAGCCTAACCGGGACAGGGGGCGAGCAGTACTTC.

This clonotype has more than one count but fewer than ten. The chain is built from TRBV5-1 and TRBJ2-3, with no clear D. Trimming pared 5 bases from V and 1 base from J, leaving 14 bases between. This CDR3 comprises 15 residues. Germline V gives CDR1 SGHRS, CDR2 YFSETQ. Here the CDR3 reads CASSLTWSGTDTQYF. The CDR3 DNA reads TGCGCCAGCAGTCTGACGTGGTCGGGCACAGATACGCAGTATTTT. Together with reference TRBV5-1 and TRBJ2-3, the CDR3 gives the full variable domain: KAGVTQTPRYLIKTRGQQVTLSCSPISGHRSVSWYQQTPGQGLQFLFEYFSETQRNKGNFPGRFSGRQFSNSRSEMNVSTLELGDSALYLCASSLTWSGTDTQYFGPGTRLTVL.

The V call is TRBV29-1, the J call TRBJ1-2, with D maybe TRBD1 (6 bases). V lost 2 bases and J 5 bases, leaving 21 bases between the germline ends. The CDR3 spans 16 residues. Germline CDR1 and CDR2: SQVTM and ANQGSEA. The CDR3 loop reads CSVERVGDTFGYGYTF. CDR3 DNA sequence: TGCAGCGTTGAAAGGGTTGGGGACACCTTTGGTTATGGCTACACCTTC.

The CDR3 protein is CASRRVTGGPRNEQFF. DNA of the CDR3: TGTGCCAGCAGGCGTGTCACGGGGGGGCCGAGGAATGAGCAGTTCTTC. The chain links TRBV28 to TRBJ2-1, with 8 positions matching TRBD2. Per germline, CDR1 MDHEN and CDR2 SYDVKM. The V and J ends lost 6 bases and 7 bases, in that order; junction bases with no gene match: 14. CDR3 size: 16 residues.

The chain recombines TRBV10-3 with TRBJ1-2; D is unresolved. With 4 bases removed from V and 0 bases from J, the gap between germline ends came to 9 bases. This CDR3 has 14 residues. The germline V gene has CDR1 ENHRY and CDR2 SYGVKD. The CDR3 sequence is CAISVIQTNYGYTF. In DNA form, the CDR3 reads TGTGCCATCAGTGTGATCCAGACTAACTATGGCTACACCTTC.

Many counts were recorded for this clonotype. J is TRBJ2-2 and V is TRBV10-3; perhaps TRBD2 as D (6 bases). CDR1 and CDR2 from the germline V gene are ENHRY and SYGVKD. This CDR3 is 13 amino acids long. V was clipped by 9 bases and J by 1 base, with 9 bases between them. The CDR3 protein is CAISGVNTGELFF. The CDR3 nucleotides read TGTGCCATTTCGGGGGTGAACACCGGGGAGCTGTTTTTT.

The table lists this clonotype with many counts. Sequence at one end of the junction differs from germline and may be a read error. The chain recombines TRBV5-1 with TRBJ1-5; D gene unclear. The CDR3 extends over 13 amino acids. Per germline, CDR1 SGHRS and CDR2 YFSETQ. CDR3 sequence (DNA): TGTGCCAGCAGCTTTCGGGGCAATCAGCCCCAGCATTTT. This sequence encodes CASSFRGNQPQHF.

This clonotype was picked up many times. DNA for the CDR3: TGTGCCAGCAGCTTATATCTCGACTGGGGGGGGACCCAGTACTTC. Protein product: CASSLYLDWGGTQYF. The rearrangement uses TRBV7-2 and TRBJ2-5; 7 bases match TRBD2. From germline, CDR1 is SGHTA and CDR2 FQGNSA. The CDR3 has 15 amino acids. V lost 2 bases and J lost 7; bases outside the gene matches: 10.

This rearrangement joins TRBV7-9 to TRBJ1-1, with D possibly being TRBD1 (5 bases). The CDR3 contains 16 residues. With 5 bases removed from V and 0 bases from J, the gap between germline ends came to 16 bases. The germline CDR1 and CDR2 sequences are SEHNR and FQNEAQ (reference sequence). The chain's CDR3 is CASSPVTAGLNTEAFF. The CDR3 DNA sequence: TGTGCCAGCAGCCCGGTGACGGCAGGGTTGAACACTGAAGCTTTCTTT. The complete variable domain, with remaining parts taken from reference TRBV7-9 and TRBJ1-1, reads DTGVSQNPRHKITKRGQNVTFRCDPISEHNRLYWYRQTLGQGPEFLTYFQNEAQLEKSRLLSDRFSAERPKGSFSTLEIQRTEQGDSAMYLCASSPVTAGLNTEAFFGQGTRLTVV.

The chain recombines TRBV12-3 or TRBV12-4 with TRBJ2-5, with a possible D match to TRBD2 (5 bases). V was clipped by 0 bases and J by 0 bases, with 11 bases between them. The CDR3 spans 16 residues. The CDR3 reads CASSLAPRGYQETQYF. Here the CDR3 DNA reads TGTGCCAGCAGTTTAGCACCAAGAGGGTACCAAGAGACCCAGTACTTC.

This clonotype turned up a few times. The CDR3 DNA is TGCAGTGCTAGAGATTCGGACGGGGGGTCCTACGAGCAGTACTTC. It specifies CSARDSDGGSYEQYF. The chain employs TRBV20-1 and TRBJ2-7; 7 bases agree with TRBD2. Germline lookup yields CDR1 DFQATT and CDR2 SNEGSKA (reference sequence). With V trimmed by 0 bases and J by 1 base, 6 bases remained unmatched. The CDR3 covers 15 residues.

A few counts support this clonotype. The chain couples TRBV6-1 to TRBJ1-2, with D uncertain. V was shortened by 7 bases and J by 8 bases, with 20 bases between the two germline ends. Germline CDR1 reads MNHNS; CDR2 reads SASEGT. The CDR3 runs 14 residues. CDR3 amino acids: CASNKGFSVLGYTF. The CDR3 region has the DNA TGTGCCAGCAACAAAGGGTTCTCCGTTTTAGGCTACACCTTC.

The sample holds many counts of this clonotype. The chain carries TRBV4-3 and TRBJ1-6; possible D gene TRBD1, 6 bases. This CDR3 region has 15 residues. V lost 0 bases and J 4 bases, leaving 7 bases between the germline ends. The V gene's germline CDR1 is LGHNA and CDR2 YSLEER. CDR3 bases: TGCGCCAGCAGCCAAGAAACAGGGTATAATTCACCCCTCCACTTT. Translated: CASSQETGYNSPLHF.

The gene calls are TRBV7-9 and TRBJ1-1, with D unresolved. The ends were cut back, 2 bases at V and 4 bases at J, with 11 bases in the middle. Germline loops: CDR1 SEHNR, CDR2 FQNEAQ (reference sequence). This CDR3 has 14 residues. The CDR3, as DNA: TGTGCCAGCAGCTTATTGGGGATAGGCACTGAAGCTTTCTTT. It is translated as CASSLLGIGTEAFF.